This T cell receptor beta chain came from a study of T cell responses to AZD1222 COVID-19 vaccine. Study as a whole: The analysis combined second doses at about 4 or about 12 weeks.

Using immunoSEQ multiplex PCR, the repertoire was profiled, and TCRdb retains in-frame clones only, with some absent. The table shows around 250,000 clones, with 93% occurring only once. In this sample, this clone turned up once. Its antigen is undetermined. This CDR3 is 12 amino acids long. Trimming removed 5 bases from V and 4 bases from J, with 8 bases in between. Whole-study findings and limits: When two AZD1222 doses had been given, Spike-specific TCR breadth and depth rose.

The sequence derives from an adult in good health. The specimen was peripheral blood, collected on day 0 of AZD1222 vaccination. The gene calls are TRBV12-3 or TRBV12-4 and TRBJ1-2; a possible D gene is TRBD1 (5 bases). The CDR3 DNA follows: TGTGCCAGCAGTCAGGGCCTCTATGGCTACACCTTC. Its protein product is CASSQGLYGYTF.